Listed here are 3 T cell receptor beta chains from one sample, sequenced in a study of metastatic and nonmetastatic thyroid tumors. Every patient underwent thyroid surgery untreated. TCRdb reprocessed the PCR reads using MiXCR. The profile shows over 35,000 clones, approximately 16% of them singletons. The sample comprised tumor tissue. These receptors came from a female donor with papillary thyroid cancer or a benign thyroid nodule (not recorded which). Some clones in this sample may be carry-over from other donors' samples.

On this clone itself: This may arise from a read error, as a much more abundant clone is one base away. The V call is TRBV7-3, the J call TRBJ1-1; D gene unclear. This CDR3 spans 13 amino acids. Deletions cut 3 bases from V and 2 bases from J, with 7 bases between. Germline V CDR1 and CDR2: SGHTA, FQGTGA. DNA for the CDR3: TGTGCCAGCAGCTTCCATGGTAACACTGAAGCTTTCTTT. Translated, it gives CASSFHGNTEAFF.

Points on this clone: Its ends do not fully match the called genes, so a read error is possible. The chain carries TRBV7-8 and TRBJ2-1, with D possibly matching TRBD1 (5 bases). Germline lookup yields CDR1 SGHVS and CDR2 FQNEAQ. The CDR3 loop spans 15 amino acids. The CDR3 DNA is TGTGCCAGCAGCTTGCGGTGGGGCTACCACAATGAGCATTTTTTC. Protein: CASSLRWGYHNEHFF.

This clone was found many times. The DNA is left out, because the CDR3 cannot be placed on it with certainty; the CDR3 is given as TCRdb lists it. The chain has TRBV6-2 or TRBV6-3 and TRBJ2-4; no DNA check was done on the table's D call, TRBD1. The CDR3 is made up of 17 amino acids, end residues included. From germline, CDR1 is MNHEY and CDR2 SVGEGT. CDR3 sequence: CASSSSGQNIAKNIQYF.